This TCR beta chain was retrieved from a study of blood T cell repertoires in COVID-19. Sequencing used immunoSEQ multiplex PCR; TCRdb keeps in-frame clones, though not all of them. The sample includes some 290,000 clones, under 90% of them seen just once. Trimming stripped 2 bases from V and 1 base from J, with 8 bases between. The CDR3 has 14 residues. CDR1 and CDR2 (germline): PRHDT, FYEKMQ (reference sequence). The receptor comes from a woman between 25 and 40 years old with COVID-19, enrolled during active disease. Source material: peripheral blood. V and J are TRBV13 and TRBJ1-1; D is undetermined. DNA of the CDR3: TGTGCCAGCAGCTTAAACACGGGGAACACTGAAGCTTTCTTT. This translates into CASSLNTGNTEAFF. The whole variable domain, remainder taken from reference TRBV13 and TRBJ1-1, is AAGVIQSPRHLIKEKRETATLKCYPIPRHDTVYWYQQGPGQDPQFLISFYEKMQSDKGSIPDRFSAQQFSDYHSELNMSSLELGDSALYFCASSLNTGNTEAFFGQGTRLTVV.